The 28 T cell receptor beta chains given below trace back to one sample, sequenced in a study of CD8 T cells in Susac syndrome. RNA totalling roughly 0.45 to 1 ug underwent reverse transcription with random hexamers. One entry per CDR3 protein, called by TCRdb with MiXCR from the immunoSEQ multiplex PCR reads. The data hold approximately 160,000 distinct CDR3 sequences, with roughly nine tenths observed a single time. The sample comprised CD4+ T cells from PBMCs. These receptors all stem from a human donor in good health.

This chain uses TRBV10-3 with TRBJ1-2; no clear D. Per the germline V gene, CDR1 is ENHRY and CDR2 is SYGVKD. The CDR3 runs 16 residues. Trimming took 0 bases from V and 1 from J, leaving 12 bases between them. The CDR3 DNA is TGTGCCATCAGTGAGTCGACGAGGGCCTTTAACTATGGCTACACCTTC. This codes for CAISESTRAFNYGYTF.

V is TRBV5-1 and J is TRBJ2-7; 12 bases match TRBD1. Germline values: CDR1 SGHRS, CDR2 YFSETQ. The CDR3 covers 16 residues. V dropped 0 bases and J dropped 3; count of bases not matched to a gene: 4. The DNA for the CDR3 is TGCGCCAGCAGCTTGGATGGGACAGGGGGCGTCTACGAGCAGTACTTC. Translated: CASSLDGTGGVYEQYF.

The V call is TRBV19, the J call TRBJ1-5; D gene unclear. Deletions cut 8 bases from V and 4 bases from J, with 18 bases between. CDR1 is LNHDA, CDR2 SQIVND, per germline (reference sequence). CDR3 length: 15 residues. The CDR3 loop is CASSAEARGNQPQHF. Written as DNA, the CDR3 is TGTGCCAGTTCCGCCGAGGCTCGTGGGAATCAGCCCCAGCATTTT. Using reference TRBV19 and TRBJ1-5 for the parts outside the CDR3, the full variable domain is DGGITQSPKYLFRKEGQNVTLSCEQNLNHDAMYWYRQDPGQGLRLIYYSQIVNDFQKGDIAEGYSVSREKKESFPLTVTSAQKNPTAFYLCASSAEARGNQPQHFGDGTRLSIL.

This chain connects TRBV20-1 to TRBJ1-5; D unresolved. Trimming removed 2 bases from V and 3 bases from J, with 5 bases in between. The CDR3 length is 12 residues. In germline, CDR1 is DFQATT, CDR2 SNEGSKA (reference sequence). The CDR3 loop is CSARRDNQPQHF. CDR3 coding DNA: TGCAGTGCTAGACGTGACAATCAGCCCCAGCATTTT.

The chain uses TRBV20-1 and TRBJ2-1; 16 bases agree with TRBD2. This CDR3 spans 15 amino acids. J gave up 8 bases and V 6 bases, and 7 bases lay outside the gene matches. The germline gives CDR1 DFQATT, CDR2 SNEGSKA (reference sequence). The CDR3 DNA is TGCAGTGCGGAACCGGGACTAGCGGGGGGGCATGAGCAGTTCTTC. Its protein product is CSAEPGLAGGHEQFF.

DNA of the CDR3: TGCAGTGCTAGAGAAAGGGGAACAGAGCAGTTCTTC. Translating gives CSARERGTEQFF. This chain links TRBV20-1 with TRBJ2-1, with D possibly TRBD1 on 5 matching bases. Trimming took 0 bases from V and 10 from J, leaving 10 bases between them. The length of the CDR3 is 12 residues. Germline lookup yields CDR1 DFQATT and CDR2 SNEGSKA (reference sequence).

V gene TRBV18 combines with J gene TRBJ2-2; D perhaps matches TRBD1 (5 bases). Germline assignment: CDR1 KGHSH and CDR2 LQKENI. This CDR3 has 13 residues. Between the trimmed V and J ends, which lost 3 bases and 5 bases, there was a span of 7 bases. CDR3 DNA sequence: TGTGCCAGCTCACCTTCAGGGACCGGGGAGCTGTTTTTT. It specifies CASSPSGTGELFF.

The table lists this clonotype with a few counts. V gene TRBV20-1 combines with J gene TRBJ2-7; D possibly corresponds to TRBD2 (6 bases). The CDR3 contains 14 residues. V lost 0 bases, J lost 3 bases, and 12 bases lay in between. Germline V CDR1 and CDR2: DFQATT, SNEGSKA (reference sequence). CDR3 in amino acids: CSARDRGTFYEQYF. DNA of the CDR3: TGCAGTGCTAGAGATCGGGGGACCTTCTACGAGCAGTACTTC.

The chain joins TRBV5-1 to TRBJ2-1, with 8 bases aligning to TRBD2. V shed 4 bases, J shed 7 bases, and the junction held 13 bases outside the gene matches. The CDR3 contains 16 residues. Germline loops: CDR1 SGHRS, CDR2 YFSETQ. As DNA, the CDR3 is TGCGCCAGCAGCAGGGGGGCCAGCGGGAGTCGGAATGAGCAGTTCTTC. Encoded protein: CASSRGASGSRNEQFF.

The chain combines TRBV20-1 with TRBJ2-7, with TRBD2 identical over 10 bases. The CDR3 contains 16 residues. Trimming at V came to 0 bases and at J to 7 bases, leaving 12 bases not matched to a gene. Looked up from germline, CDR1 is DFQATT and CDR2 is SNEGSKA (reference sequence). CDR3 sequence: CSARDTRLAGVGEQYF. The CDR3 region has the DNA TGCAGTGCTAGAGATACCAGGCTAGCGGGAGTCGGGGAGCAGTACTTC.

The gene calls are TRBV6-2 or TRBV6-3 and TRBJ2-1, with 13 nucleotides matching TRBD2. V shed 6 bases, J shed 4 bases, and the junction held 15 bases outside the gene matches. Germline lookup yields CDR1 MNHEY and CDR2 SVGEGT. The CDR3 loop spans 19 amino acids. CDR3 sequence reads: CASRRAGTSGVTNYNEQFF. CDR3 DNA sequence: TGTGCCAGCAGGCGAGCCGGGACTAGCGGGGTAACAAATTACAATGAGCAGTTCTTC.

The chain combines TRBV27 with TRBJ1-2; 9 bases fit TRBD1. The junction had 7 bases not matched to a gene; V was cut back by 4 bases and J by 4 bases. Germline CDR1 is MNHEY and CDR2 is SMNVEV (reference sequence). The CDR3 contains 15 residues. The CDR3 coding sequence is TGTGCCAGCAGTTCCACAGGGGGCCTCGGCTATGGCTACACCTTC. Its translation: CASSSTGGLGYGYTF.

The chain combines TRBV30 with TRBJ1-1; perhaps TRBD1 as D (5 bases). Germline CDR1 GTSNPN, CDR2 SVGIG (reference sequence). Trimming pared 2 bases from V and 0 bases from J, leaving 13 bases between. The CDR3 extends over 15 amino acids. CDR3 bases: TGTGCCTGGAGTTCGACGGGACTCCTGAACACTGAAGCTTTCTTT. It yields the protein CAWSSTGLLNTEAFF.

The V call is TRBV4-3, the J call TRBJ2-1, with 16 positions matching TRBD2. This CDR3 is built from 18 residues. Germline trimming cut 4 bases from V and 3 bases from J; bases unmatched to any gene: 6. CDR1 and CDR2 (germline): LGHNA, YSLEER. The CDR3 DNA sequence: TGCGCCAGCAGCCGCGGGACTAGCGGGGGGGCGATCTACAATGAGCAGTTCTTC. Translated, it gives CASSRGTSGGAIYNEQFF.

This sequence joins TRBV3-1 and TRBJ2-7, with 12 bases aligning to TRBD1. V shed 4 bases and J 5 bases; nucleotides not matched to a gene: 12. The germline CDR1 and CDR2 sequences are LGHDT and YNNKEL (reference sequence). The CDR3 totals 17 residues. The CDR3: CASSRRIPGQGANEQYF. CDR3 nucleotides: TGTGCCAGCAGCCGCAGAATCCCGGGACAGGGGGCCAACGAGCAGTACTTC.

The chain uses TRBV30 and TRBJ1-2, with D perhaps TRBD1 (5 bases). Germline loops: CDR1 GTSNPN, CDR2 SVGIG (reference sequence). The CDR3 consists of 13 residues. V lost 4 bases and J lost 4, with 13 bases in between. The CDR3 loop is CAWKPGPGYGYTF. Here the CDR3 DNA reads TGTGCCTGGAAGCCAGGGCCTGGCTATGGCTACACCTTC.

The chain combines TRBV7-9 with TRBJ2-4; possibly TRBD1 for D (6 bases). The CDR3 extends over 18 amino acids. Deletions cut 2 bases from V and 0 bases from J, with 17 bases between. The germline V gene has CDR1 SEHNR and CDR2 FQNEAQ (reference sequence). The CDR3 spells CASSLHVGQFLAKNIQYF. The CDR3 DNA reads as TGTGCCAGCAGCTTACACGTAGGACAGTTCTTAGCCAAAAACATTCAGTACTTC.

The gene calls are TRBV6-1 and TRBJ1-6; D unclear. Germline CDR1 MNHNS, CDR2 SASEGT. The CDR3 has 12 amino acids. Deletions cut 5 bases from V and 13 bases from J, with 12 bases between. CDR3 in amino acids: CASSPRSAPLHF. In nucleotides, the CDR3 is TGTGCCAGCAGTCCTAGATCCGCTCCCCTCCACTTT.

This chain uses TRBV5-1 with TRBJ2-7; TRBD1 is a possible D gene (6 bases). The V and J ends lost 10 bases and 4 bases respectively, with 12 bases between them. Germline-derived CDR1 and CDR2 are SGHRS and YFSETQ. The CDR3 loop spans 11 amino acids. CDR3 region: CASGQGYEQYF. DNA for the CDR3: TGCGCCTCCGGGCAGGGGTACGAGCAGTACTTC.

This clonotype was recorded once. The chain combines TRBV30 with TRBJ2-5; possibly TRBD2 for D (5 bases). V lost 0 bases to trimming and J lost 0 bases, with 5 bases between them. The germline V gene encodes CDR1 GTSNPN and CDR2 SVGIG (reference sequence). The length of the CDR3 is 13 residues. The CDR3 loop is CAWSVGDQETQYF. The DNA for the CDR3 is TGTGCCTGGAGTGTGGGAGACCAAGAGACCCAGTACTTC.

The rearrangement uses TRBV30 and TRBJ2-3; 9 bases agree with TRBD2. CDR1 and CDR2 from the germline V gene are GTSNPN and SVGIG (reference sequence). Trimming cost V 2 bases and J 4 bases; bases outside gene matches: 7. The CDR3 totals 15 residues. For the CDR3, the DNA is TGTGCCTGGAGTAGGATAGCGGGAGTTGCAGATACGCAGTATTTT. This translates into CAWSRIAGVADTQYF.

The V gene is TRBV6-1, the J gene TRBJ1-3, with D possibly TRBD1 on 6 matching bases. The V end lost 3 bases, the J end lost 7 bases, and 7 bases lay between the germline ends. The germline CDR1 and CDR2 sequences are MNHNS and SASEGT. The CDR3 totals 12 residues. The CDR3 bases are TGTGCCAGCAGTGACCAGGGGAACACCATATATTTT. Its translation is CASSDQGNTIYF.

The V and J genes are TRBV23-1 and TRBJ1-4; 10 nucleotides match TRBD1. TRBV23-1 is an open reading frame, and its role is uncertain. The CDR3 loop spans 16 amino acids. V trimming: 3 bases; J trimming: 6 bases; junction bases outside the gene matches: 7. The CDR3 loop reads CASSHPRTGGHEKLFF. DNA for the CDR3: TGCGCCAGCAGTCATCCAAGGACAGGGGGGCATGAAAAACTGTTTTTT.

The rearrangement uses TRBV6-6 and TRBJ1-2; 10 nucleotides match TRBD1. The CDR3 is 15 amino acids. In germline, CDR1 is MNHNY, CDR2 SVGAGI (reference sequence). Unmatched junction bases numbered 6, after V lost 6 bases and J lost 2 bases. The CDR3: CASRARDRGNYGYTF. The CDR3 nucleotides are TGTGCCAGCAGAGCTAGGGACAGGGGCAACTATGGCTACACCTTC.

This clonotype has just a few counts. The rearrangement joins TRBV5-4 to TRBJ2-2; the match to TRBD1 covers 8 bases. Trimming cost V 0 bases and J 0 bases; bases outside gene matches: 1. Germline V lookup: CDR1 SGHNT, CDR2 YYREEE (reference sequence). This CDR3 spans 16 amino acids. CDR3 sequence reads: CASSLDRGANTGELFF. The CDR3 nucleotides read TGTGCCAGCAGCTTGGACAGGGGGGCGAACACCGGGGAGCTGTTTTTT. Supplemented by reference TRBV5-4 and TRBJ2-2, the full variable domain reads ETGVTQSPTHLIKTRGQQVTLRCSSQSGHNTVSWYQQALGQGPQFIFQYYREEENGRGNFPPRFSGLQFPNYSSELNVNALELDDSALYLCASSLDRGANTGELFFGEGSRLTVL.

The CDR3 bases are TGTGCCAGCTCACCCGTGAGCGGGGCGCGCACAGATACGCAGTATTTT. Its protein is CASSPVSGARTDTQYF. The J gene is TRBJ2-3, the V gene TRBV18; TRBD2 matches at 7 bases. The CDR3 sequence is 16 residues long. The germline V gene has CDR1 KGHSH and CDR2 LQKENI. V was pared by 3 bases and J by 1 base, with 7 bases of the junction left unmatched.

The gene calls are TRBV28 and TRBJ2-7; D is undetermined. Germline-derived CDR1 and CDR2 are MDHEN and SYDVKM. V was pared by 4 bases and J by 0 bases, with 4 bases between. This CDR3 has 12 residues. This CDR3 is CASSSFSYEQYF. In nucleotides, the CDR3 is TGTGCCAGCAGTTCCTTCTCCTACGAGCAGTACTTC.

The chain carries TRBV29-1 and TRBJ2-3, with D tentatively TRBD1 (5 bases). The ends were cut back, 4 bases at V and 1 base at J, with 9 bases in the middle. The CDR3 covers 13 residues. Germline assignment: CDR1 SQVTM and CDR2 ANQGSEA. In DNA, the CDR3 is TGCAGCGTTGTGGTAGGGGGCACAGATACGCAGTATTTT. Protein product: CSVVVGGTDTQYF.